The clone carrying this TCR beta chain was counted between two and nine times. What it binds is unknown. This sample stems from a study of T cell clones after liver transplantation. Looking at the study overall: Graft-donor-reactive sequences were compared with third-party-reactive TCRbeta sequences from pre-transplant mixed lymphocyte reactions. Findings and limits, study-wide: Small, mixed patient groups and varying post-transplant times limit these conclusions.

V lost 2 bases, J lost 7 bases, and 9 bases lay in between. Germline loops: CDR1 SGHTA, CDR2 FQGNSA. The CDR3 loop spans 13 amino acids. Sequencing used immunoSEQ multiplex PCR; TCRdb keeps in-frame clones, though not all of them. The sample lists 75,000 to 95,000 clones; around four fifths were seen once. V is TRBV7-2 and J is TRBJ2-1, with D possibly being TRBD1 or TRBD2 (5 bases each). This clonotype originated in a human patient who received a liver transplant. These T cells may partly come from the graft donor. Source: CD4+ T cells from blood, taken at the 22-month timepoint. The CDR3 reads CASSLTRGNEQFF. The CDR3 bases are TGTGCCAGCAGCTTAACGAGGGGTAATGAGCAGTTCTTC.